This T cell receptor (beta chain) was captured in a study of T cell clonotyping in hematopoietic cell transplantation. General study findings and limits: Without cell sorting, CD4 versus CD8 contributions remain unresolved.

Germline V CDR1 and CDR2: MNHEY, SVGAGI. This CDR3 contains 12 residues. The assay was immunoSEQ multiplex PCR, and TCRdb's table has in-frame clones only and misses some. This table holds approximately 9,600 clones, approximately 77% found once. Of note for this clone: Its specificity is not known. One junction end disagrees with the germline gene, perhaps due to a read error.

The source of this sequence is a female patient aged 40-50 years who had an allogeneic stem cell transplant from a related donor, so T cells may come from the graft donor. Some clones in this sample may be carry-over from other donors' samples. The V call is TRBV6-5, the J call TRBJ2-1, with 7 bases matching TRBD1. The sample consisted of PBMCs, taken 30 days after allogeneic stem cell transplant. The CDR3 here is CASSPDRAAEIF. The CDR3 DNA reads as TGTGCCAGCAGCCCCGACAGGGCCGCTGAGATCTTC.